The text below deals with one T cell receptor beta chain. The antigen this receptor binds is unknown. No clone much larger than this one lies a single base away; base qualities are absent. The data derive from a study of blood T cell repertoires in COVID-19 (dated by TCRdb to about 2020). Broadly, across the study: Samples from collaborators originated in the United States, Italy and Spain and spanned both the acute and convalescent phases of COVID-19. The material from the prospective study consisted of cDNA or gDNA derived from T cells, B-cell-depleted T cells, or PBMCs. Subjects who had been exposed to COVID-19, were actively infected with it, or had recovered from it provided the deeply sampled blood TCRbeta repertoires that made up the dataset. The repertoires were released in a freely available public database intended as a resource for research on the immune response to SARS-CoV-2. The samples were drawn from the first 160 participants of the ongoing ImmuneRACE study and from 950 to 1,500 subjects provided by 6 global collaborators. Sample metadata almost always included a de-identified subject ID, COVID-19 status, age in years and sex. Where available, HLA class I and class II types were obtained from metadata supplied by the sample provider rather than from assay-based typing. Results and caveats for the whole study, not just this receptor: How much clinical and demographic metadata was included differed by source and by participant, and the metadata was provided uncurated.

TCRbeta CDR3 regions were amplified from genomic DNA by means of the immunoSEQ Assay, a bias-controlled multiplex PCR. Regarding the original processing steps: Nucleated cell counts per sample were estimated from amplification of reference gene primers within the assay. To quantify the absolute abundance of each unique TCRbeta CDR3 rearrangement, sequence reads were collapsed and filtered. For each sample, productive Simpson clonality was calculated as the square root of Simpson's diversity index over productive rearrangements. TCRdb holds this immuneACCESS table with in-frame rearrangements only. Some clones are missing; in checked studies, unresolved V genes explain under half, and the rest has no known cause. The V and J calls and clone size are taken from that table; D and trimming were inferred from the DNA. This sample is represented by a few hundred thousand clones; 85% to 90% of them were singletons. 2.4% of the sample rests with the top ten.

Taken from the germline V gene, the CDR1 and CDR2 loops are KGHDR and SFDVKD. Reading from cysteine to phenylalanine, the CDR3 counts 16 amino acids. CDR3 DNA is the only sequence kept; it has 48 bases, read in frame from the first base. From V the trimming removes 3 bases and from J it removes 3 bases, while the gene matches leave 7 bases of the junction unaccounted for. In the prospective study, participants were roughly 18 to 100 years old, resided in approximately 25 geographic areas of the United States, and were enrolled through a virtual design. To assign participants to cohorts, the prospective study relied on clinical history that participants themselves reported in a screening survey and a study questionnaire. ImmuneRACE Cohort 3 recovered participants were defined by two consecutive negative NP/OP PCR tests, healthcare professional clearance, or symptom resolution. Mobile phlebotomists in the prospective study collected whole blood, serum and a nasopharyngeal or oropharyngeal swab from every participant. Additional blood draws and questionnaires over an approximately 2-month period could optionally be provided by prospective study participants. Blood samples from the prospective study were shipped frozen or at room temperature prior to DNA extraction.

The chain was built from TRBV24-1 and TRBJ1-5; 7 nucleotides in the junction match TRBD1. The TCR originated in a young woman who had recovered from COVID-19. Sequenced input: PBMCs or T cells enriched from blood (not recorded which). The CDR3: CATSDGTASLNQPQHF. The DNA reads TGTGCCACCAGTGATGGGACAGCCTCTCTCAATCAGCCCCAGCATTTT.